These 15 T cell receptor beta chains came from one sample sequenced in a study of blood T cells in healthy people across ages. Using a J-beta primer mix together with a sample-barcoded 5' primer, a second PCR was run for 7 to 11 cycles. TCRdb reprocessed the 5' RACE reads with MiXCR, giving one entry per CDR3 protein. The sample lists 1.5 million to 2 million distinct CDR3 sequences; roughly 52% were seen once. Source material: blood. The receptors were gathered from a woman in her 40s in good health.

This clonotype was counted only a few times. The chain links TRBV7-2 to TRBJ1-2, with 10 bases identical to TRBD1. Per the germline V gene, CDR1 is SGHTA and CDR2 is FQGNSA. J lost 2 bases, V lost 5 bases, and 5 bases had no gene match. This CDR3 region has 15 residues. The CDR3 spells CASSGRQGANYGYTF. The CDR3 nucleotides are TGTGCCAGCAGCGGCCGACAGGGGGCCAACTATGGCTACACCTTC. The variable domain in full, completed from reference TRBV7-2 and TRBJ1-2, reads GAGVSQSPSNKVTEKGKDVELRCDPISGHTALYWYRQSLGQGLEFLIYFQGNSAPDKSGLPSDRFSAERTGGSVSTLTIQRTQQEDSAVYLCASSGRQGANYGYTFGSGTRLTVV.

This chain uses TRBV4-3 with TRBJ1-2; a weak D match, TRBD1 (5 bases). This CDR3 comprises 15 residues. Trimming removed 0 bases from V and 4 bases from J, with 12 bases in between. Germline CDR1 is LGHNA and CDR2 is YSLEER. The CDR3 sequence is CASSQDGRAGYGYTF. The CDR3, as DNA: TGCGCCAGCAGCCAAGATGGCAGGGCGGGCTATGGCTACACCTTC.

V gene TRBV6-5 combines with J gene TRBJ2-1, with 9 positions matching TRBD2. Germline trimming cut 0 bases from V and 7 bases from J; bases unmatched to any gene: 7. This CDR3 is 16 amino acids long. The germline CDR1 and CDR2 sequences are MNHEY and SVGAGI. The CDR3 here is CASSYSGAGGPNEQFF. The CDR3 bases are TGTGCCAGCAGTTACTCGGGGGCGGGGGGGCCGAATGAGCAGTTCTTC.

J is TRBJ2-5 and V is TRBV11-3; no clear D gene. Germline assignment: CDR1 SGHNT and CDR2 YENEEA. The CDR3 spans 12 residues. The V end was cut by 1 base, the J end by 11 bases, with 11 bases between. The CDR3 DNA follows: TGTGCCAGCAGCTTAGCTCCTAAGGAGCAGTACTTC. Encoded protein: CASSLAPKEQYF. Using reference TRBV11-3 and TRBJ2-5 for the parts outside the CDR3, the full variable domain is EAGVVQSPRYKIIEKKQPVAFWCNPISGHNTLYWYLQNLGQGPELLIRYENEEAVDDSQLPKDRFSAERLKGVDSTLKIQPAELGDSAVYLCASSLAPKEQYFGPGTRLLVL.

The rearrangement joins TRBV7-2 to TRBJ1-2, with D maybe TRBD1 (5 bases). The germline V and J ends were trimmed by 1 base and 7 bases, with 25 bases remaining between them. Per the germline V gene, CDR1 is SGHTA and CDR2 is FQGNSA. This CDR3 has 18 residues. CDR3 nucleotide sequence: TGTGCCAGCAGCTTAGTTAGGTTGGGGGTGAAAGTGGGACCTGGCTACACCTTC. It is translated as CASSLVRLGVKVGPGYTF. The variable domain in full, with the rest retrieved from reference TRBV7-2 and TRBJ1-2, is GAGVSQSPSNKVTEKGKDVELRCDPISGHTALYWYRQSLGQGLEFLIYFQGNSAPDKSGLPSDRFSAERTGGSVSTLTIQRTQQEDSAVYLCASSLVRLGVKVGPGYTFGSGTRLTVV.

The rearrangement uses TRBV28 and TRBJ2-3, with D possibly TRBD2 on 6 matching bases. There are 13 residues in the CDR3. Between the trimmed V and J ends, which lost 8 bases and 4 bases, there was a span of 13 bases. Germline V gene sequence: CDR1 MDHEN, CDR2 SYDVKM. In nucleotides, the CDR3 is TGTGCCAGCTATCCCGGGACTCCAGATACGCAGTATTTT. Its protein product is CASYPGTPDTQYF.

This clonotype was observed a few times. The chain's CDR3 is CSARDSRTGINVLTF. Written as DNA, the CDR3 is TGCAGTGCTAGAGATTCTAGGACAGGGATCAACGTCCTGACTTTC. The chain recombines TRBV20-1 with TRBJ2-6, with 8 bases lining up with TRBD1. Germline values: CDR1 DFQATT, CDR2 SNEGSKA (reference sequence). The V and J ends lost 0 bases and 9 bases, in that order; junction bases with no gene match: 7. The CDR3 has 15 amino acids.

This rearrangement joins TRBV7-3 to TRBJ2-1; 10 bases match TRBD2. Germline V gene sequence: CDR1 SGHTA, CDR2 FQGTGA. V shed 5 bases, J shed 2 bases, and the junction held 9 bases outside the gene matches. The CDR3 is 17 amino acids. The CDR3 DNA follows: TGTGCCAGCAGCAAACAGGCTAGCGGGGGAACCTACAATGAGCAGTTCTTC. Its protein product is CASSKQASGGTYNEQFF.

The CDR3 sequence is CASSAGQVETQYF. For the CDR3, the DNA is TGTGCCAGCAGCGCGGGACAGGTTGAGACCCAGTACTTC. The chain combines TRBV7-2 with TRBJ2-5; 8 positions agree with TRBD1. The CDR3 contains 13 residues. V trimming: 5 bases; J trimming: 5 bases; junction bases outside the gene matches: 4. CDR1 and CDR2 (germline): SGHTA, FQGNSA.

This sequence joins TRBV9 and TRBJ1-5, with D hard to call. CDR3 length: 14 amino acids. Between the trimmed V and J ends, which lost 3 bases and 7 bases, there was a span of 14 bases. Germline CDR1 and CDR2: SGDLS and YYNGEE. CDR3 residues: CASSATAGGQPQHF. In DNA, the CDR3 is TGTGCCAGCAGCGCCACGGCGGGAGGCCAGCCCCAGCATTTT.

This chain links TRBV5-1 with TRBJ2-3; 16 bases are a match to TRBD2. Unmatched junction bases numbered 19, after V lost 3 bases and J lost 6 bases. Germline loops: CDR1 SGHRS, CDR2 YFSETQ. The CDR3 consists of 21 residues. CDR3 sequence reads: CASSSAPGLAGGPGKMDTQYF. CDR3 nucleotide sequence: TGCGCCAGCAGCTCGGCGCCGGGACTAGCGGGGGGGCCTGGAAAAATGGATACGCAGTATTTT.

The chain combines TRBV28 with TRBJ2-7, with 8 positions matching TRBD1. The DNA end is more similar to TRBJ2-5, so the J call may be wrong. CDR3 size: 15 residues. Germline CDR1 and CDR2: MDHEN and SYDVKM. Here the CDR3 reads CASSLWDRDTETQYF. For the CDR3, the DNA is TGTGCCAGCAGTTTATGGGACAGGGATACAGAGACCCAGTACTTC.

V gene TRBV5-1 combines with J gene TRBJ2-7; D might be TRBD1 (6 bases). The length of the CDR3 is 15 residues. Germline assignment: CDR1 SGHRS and CDR2 YFSETQ. The V gene lost 4 bases and the J gene lost 7 bases, with 21 bases spanning the gap. This CDR3 is CASSVSGAVSGEQYF. The CDR3 nucleotides are TGCGCCAGCAGCGTATCAGGGGCTGTCTCTGGAGAGCAGTACTTC.

This clonotype was detected only a few times. In DNA form, the CDR3 reads TGTGCCAGCAGCGTAGAGGGGCGGACTAGCGGGGGACTCTACAATGAGCAGTTCTTC. Protein product: CASSVEGRTSGGLYNEQFF. The chain joins TRBV9 to TRBJ2-1, with 13 bases identical to TRBD2. CDR1 is SGDLS and CDR2 is YYNGEE in the germline V gene. Trimming at V came to 0 bases and at J to 3 bases, leaving 9 bases not matched to a gene. This CDR3 is built from 19 residues.

The V call is TRBV5-6, the J call TRBJ2-4; no clear D. The germline V and J ends were trimmed by 0 bases and 0 bases, with 10 bases remaining between them. This CDR3 spans 16 amino acids. Germline V gene lookup returns CDR1 SGHDT and CDR2 YYEEEE. The CDR3 DNA is TGTGCCAGCAGCTTGGGGGCCCGTTTAGCCAAAAACATTCAGTACTTC. Its translation is CASSLGARLAKNIQYF.